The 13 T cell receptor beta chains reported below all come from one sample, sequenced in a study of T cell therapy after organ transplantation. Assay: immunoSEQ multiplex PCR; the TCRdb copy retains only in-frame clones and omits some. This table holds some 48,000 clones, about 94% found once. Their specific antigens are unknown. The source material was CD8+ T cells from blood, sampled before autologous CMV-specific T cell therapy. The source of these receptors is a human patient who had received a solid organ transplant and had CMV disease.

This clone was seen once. The DNA of the CDR3 is TGTGCCAGCAGCCGCGGGACAGGGAGTGGCTACACCTTC. The encoded protein is CASSRGTGSGYTF. V gene TRBV27 combines with J gene TRBJ1-2, with 9 positions matching TRBD1. Germline values: CDR1 MNHEY, CDR2 SMNVEV (reference sequence). V dropped 6 bases and J dropped 7; count of bases not matched to a gene: 6. The CDR3 loop spans 13 amino acids.

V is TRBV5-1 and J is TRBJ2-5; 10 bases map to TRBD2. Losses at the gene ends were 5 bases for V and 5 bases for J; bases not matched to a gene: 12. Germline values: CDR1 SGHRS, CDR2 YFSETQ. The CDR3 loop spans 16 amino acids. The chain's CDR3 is CASSSKRGGVWETQYF. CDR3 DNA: TGCGCCAGCAGTTCTAAGCGGGGGGGCGTTTGGGAGACCCAGTACTTC.

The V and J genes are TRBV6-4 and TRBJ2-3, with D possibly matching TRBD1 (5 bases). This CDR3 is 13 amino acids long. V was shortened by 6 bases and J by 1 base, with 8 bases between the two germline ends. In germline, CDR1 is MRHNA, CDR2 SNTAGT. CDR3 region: CASSLTGTDTQYF. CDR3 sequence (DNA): TGTGCCAGCAGCCTGACAGGCACAGATACGCAGTATTTT.

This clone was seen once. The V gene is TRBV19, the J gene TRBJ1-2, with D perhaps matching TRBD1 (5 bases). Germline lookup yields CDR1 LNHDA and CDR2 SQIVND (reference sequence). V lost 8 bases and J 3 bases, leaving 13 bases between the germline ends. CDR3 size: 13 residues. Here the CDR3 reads CASEKGIDYGYTF. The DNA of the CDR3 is TGTGCCAGTGAAAAGGGGATAGACTATGGCTACACCTTC.

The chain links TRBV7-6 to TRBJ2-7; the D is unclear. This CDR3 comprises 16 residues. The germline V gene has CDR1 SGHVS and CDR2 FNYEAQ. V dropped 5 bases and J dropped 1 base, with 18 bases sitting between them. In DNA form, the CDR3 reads TGTGCCAGCAGCCCCGGCCCAGGTCCTCAATCCTACGAGCAGTACTTC. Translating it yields CASSPGPGPQSYEQYF.

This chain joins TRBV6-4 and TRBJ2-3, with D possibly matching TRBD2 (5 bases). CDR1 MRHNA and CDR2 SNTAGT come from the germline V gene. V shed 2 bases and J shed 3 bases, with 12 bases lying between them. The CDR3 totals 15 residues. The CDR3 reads CASSDEGEGTDTQYF. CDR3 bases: TGTGCCAGCAGTGACGAGGGTGAGGGTACAGATACGCAGTATTTT.

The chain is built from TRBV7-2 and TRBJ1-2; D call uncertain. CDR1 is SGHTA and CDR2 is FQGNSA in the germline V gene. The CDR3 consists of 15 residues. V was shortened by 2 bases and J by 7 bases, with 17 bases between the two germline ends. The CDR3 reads CASSLNPGREGGYTF. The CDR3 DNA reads TGTGCCAGCAGCTTAAACCCTGGGAGGGAGGGTGGCTACACCTTC. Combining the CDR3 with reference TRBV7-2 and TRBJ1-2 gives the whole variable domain GAGVSQSPSNKVTEKGKDVELRCDPISGHTALYWYRQSLGQGLEFLIYFQGNSAPDKSGLPSDRFSAERTGGSVSTLTIQRTQQEDSAVYLCASSLNPGREGGYTFGSGTRLTVV.

The chain's CDR3 is CASSPTEQGANQPQHF. In DNA form, the CDR3 reads TGTGCCAGCTCACCTACCGAACAGGGGGCAAATCAGCCCCAGCATTTT. The chain employs TRBV18 and TRBJ1-5, with 9 bases aligning to TRBD1. The junction had 7 bases not matched to a gene; V was cut back by 3 bases and J by 4 bases. Germline V CDR1 and CDR2: KGHSH, LQKENI. The CDR3 runs to 16 residues. Variable domain in full (rest from reference TRBV18 and TRBJ1-5): NAGVMQNPRHLVRRRGQEARLRCSPMKGHSHVYWYRQLPEEGLKFMVYLQKENIIDESGMPKERFSAEFPKEGPSILRIQQVVRGDSAAYFCASSPTEQGANQPQHFGDGTRLSIL.

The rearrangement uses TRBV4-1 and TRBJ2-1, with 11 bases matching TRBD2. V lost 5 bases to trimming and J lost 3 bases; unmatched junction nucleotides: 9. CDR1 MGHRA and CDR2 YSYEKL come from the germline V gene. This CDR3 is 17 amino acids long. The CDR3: CASSSHSGGAFYNEQFF. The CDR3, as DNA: TGCGCCAGCAGCTCTCATAGCGGGGGGGCTTTCTACAATGAGCAGTTCTTC.

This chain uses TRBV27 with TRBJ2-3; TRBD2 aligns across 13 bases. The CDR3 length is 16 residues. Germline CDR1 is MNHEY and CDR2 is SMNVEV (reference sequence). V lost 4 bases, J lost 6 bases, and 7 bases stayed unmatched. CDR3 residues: CASSSLLAGGPDTQYF. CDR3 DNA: TGTGCCAGCAGTTCCCTACTAGCGGGGGGGCCTGATACGCAGTATTTT.

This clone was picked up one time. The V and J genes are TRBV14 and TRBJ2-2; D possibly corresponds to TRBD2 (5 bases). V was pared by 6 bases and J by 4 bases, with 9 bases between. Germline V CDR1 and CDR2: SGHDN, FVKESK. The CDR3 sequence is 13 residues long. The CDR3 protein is CASREGGTGELFF. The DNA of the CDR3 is TGTGCCAGCAGAGAGGGCGGCACCGGGGAGCTGTTTTTT.

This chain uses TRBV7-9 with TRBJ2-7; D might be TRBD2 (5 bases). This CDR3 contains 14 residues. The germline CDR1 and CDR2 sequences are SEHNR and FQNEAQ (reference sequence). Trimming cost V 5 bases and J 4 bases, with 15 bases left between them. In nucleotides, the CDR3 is TGTGCCAGCAGCCCGGGTGGGAGCCGGTACGAGCAGTACTTC. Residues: CASSPGGSRYEQYF.

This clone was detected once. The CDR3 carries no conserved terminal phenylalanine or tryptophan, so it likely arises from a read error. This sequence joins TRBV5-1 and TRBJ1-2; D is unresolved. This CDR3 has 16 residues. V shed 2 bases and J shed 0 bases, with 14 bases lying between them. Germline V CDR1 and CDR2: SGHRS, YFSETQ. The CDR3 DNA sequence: TGCGCCAGCAGCTTTTCGGAGACACATCCTAACTATGGCTACACCCTC. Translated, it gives CASSFSETHPNYGYTL.